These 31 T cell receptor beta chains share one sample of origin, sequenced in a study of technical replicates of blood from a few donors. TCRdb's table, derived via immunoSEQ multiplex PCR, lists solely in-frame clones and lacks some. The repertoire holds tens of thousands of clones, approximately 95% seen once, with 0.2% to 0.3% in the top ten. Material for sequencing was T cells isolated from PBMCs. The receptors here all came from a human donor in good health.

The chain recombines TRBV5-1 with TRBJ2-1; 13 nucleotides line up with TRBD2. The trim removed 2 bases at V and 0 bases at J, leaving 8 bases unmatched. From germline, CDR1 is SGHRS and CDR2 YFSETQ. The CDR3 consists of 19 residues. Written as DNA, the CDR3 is TGCGCCAGCAGCTTAGTGGGACTAGCGGGGCCGAGCTCCTACAATGAGCAGTTCTTC. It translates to CASSLVGLAGPSSYNEQFF.

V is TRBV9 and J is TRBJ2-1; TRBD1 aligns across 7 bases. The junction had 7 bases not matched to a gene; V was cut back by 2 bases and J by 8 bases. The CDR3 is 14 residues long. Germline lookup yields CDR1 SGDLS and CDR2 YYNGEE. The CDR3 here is CASSVRGQGDEQFF. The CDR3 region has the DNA TGTGCCAGCAGCGTCCGGGGCCAGGGGGATGAGCAGTTCTTC. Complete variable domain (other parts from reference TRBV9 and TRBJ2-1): DSGVTQTPKHLITATGQRVTLRCSPRSGDLSVYWYQQSLDQGLQFLIQYYNGEERAKGNILERFSAQQFPDLHSELNLSSLELGDSALYFCASSVRGQGDEQFFGPGTRLTVL.

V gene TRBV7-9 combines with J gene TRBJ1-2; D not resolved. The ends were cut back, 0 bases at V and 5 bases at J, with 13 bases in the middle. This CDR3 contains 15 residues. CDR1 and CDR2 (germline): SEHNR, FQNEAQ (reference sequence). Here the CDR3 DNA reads TGTGCCAGCAGCTTAGCGCGGGCAGAAGAGTATGGCTACACCTTC. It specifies CASSLARAEEYGYTF.

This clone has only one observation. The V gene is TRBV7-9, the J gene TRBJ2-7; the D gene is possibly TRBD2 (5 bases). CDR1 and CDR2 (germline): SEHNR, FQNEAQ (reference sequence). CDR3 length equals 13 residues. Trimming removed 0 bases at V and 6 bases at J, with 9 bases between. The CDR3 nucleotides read TGTGCCAGCAGCTTAGCGTCGGGAATCGAGCAGTACTTC. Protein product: CASSLASGIEQYF.

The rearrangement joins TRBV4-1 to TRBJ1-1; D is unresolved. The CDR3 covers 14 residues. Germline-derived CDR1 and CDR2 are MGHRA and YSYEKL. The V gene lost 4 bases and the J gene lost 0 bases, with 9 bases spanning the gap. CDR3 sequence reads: CASSLGVMNTEAFF. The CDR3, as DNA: TGCGCCAGCAGCCTGGGCGTAATGAACACTGAAGCTTTCTTT.

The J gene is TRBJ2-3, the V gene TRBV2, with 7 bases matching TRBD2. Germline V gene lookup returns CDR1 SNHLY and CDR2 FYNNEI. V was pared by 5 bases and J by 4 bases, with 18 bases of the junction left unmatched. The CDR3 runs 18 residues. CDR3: CASSSPPGGSGFSDTQYF. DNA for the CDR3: TGTGCCAGCAGTTCCCCTCCGGGGGGTAGCGGGTTCTCAGATACGCAGTATTTT.

CDR3 residues: CASSVEQGADTQYF. CDR3 coding DNA: TGTGCCAGCAGTGTTGAACAGGGGGCAGATACGCAGTATTTT. The V call is TRBV2, the J call TRBJ2-3; 8 positions agree with TRBD1. This CDR3 is 14 amino acids long. Trimming at V came to 4 bases and at J to 4 bases, leaving 4 bases not matched to a gene. CDR1 is SNHLY, CDR2 FYNNEI, per germline. Full variable domain (outside the CDR3, taken from reference TRBV2 and TRBJ2-3): EPEVTQTPSHQVTQMGQEVILRCVPISNHLYFYWYRQILGQKVEFLVSFYNNEISEKSEIFDDQFSVERPDGSNFTLKIRSTKLEDSAMYFCASSVEQGADTQYFGPGTRLTVL.

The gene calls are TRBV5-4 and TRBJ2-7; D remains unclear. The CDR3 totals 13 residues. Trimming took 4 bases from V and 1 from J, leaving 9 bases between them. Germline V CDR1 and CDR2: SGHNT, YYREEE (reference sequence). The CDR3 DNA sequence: TGTGCCAGCAGCCAAAGCGATTCCTACGAGCAGTACTTC. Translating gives CASSQSDSYEQYF.

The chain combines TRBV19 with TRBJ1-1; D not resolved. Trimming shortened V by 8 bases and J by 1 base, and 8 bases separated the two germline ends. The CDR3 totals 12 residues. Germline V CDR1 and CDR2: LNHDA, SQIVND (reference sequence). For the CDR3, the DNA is TGTGCCAGTTCCTCGAGGAACACTGAAGCTTTCTTT. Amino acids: CASSSRNTEAFF.

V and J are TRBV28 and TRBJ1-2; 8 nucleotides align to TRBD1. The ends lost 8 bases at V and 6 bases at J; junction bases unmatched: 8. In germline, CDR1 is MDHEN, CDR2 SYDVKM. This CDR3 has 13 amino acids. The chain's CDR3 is CASCNRGSNGYTF. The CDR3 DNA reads TGTGCCAGCTGTAACAGGGGGTCGAATGGCTACACCTTC.

This CDR3 is CASSQVVRTGTYEQYF. In nucleotides, the CDR3 is TGCGCCAGCAGCCAAGTAGTCCGGACAGGGACCTACGAGCAGTACTTC. The chain links TRBV4-1 to TRBJ2-7, with 8 nucleotides matching TRBD1. CDR3 length: 16 residues. Germline V lookup: CDR1 MGHRA, CDR2 YSYEKL. J lost 2 bases, V lost 1 base, and 7 bases had no gene match.

Here the CDR3 reads CATSPSRDSNEKLFF. For the CDR3, the DNA is TGTGCCACCTCACCCTCACGGGATTCTAATGAAAAACTGTTTTTT. The genes are TRBV10-3 and TRBJ1-4; D is undetermined. V lost 10 bases, J lost 3 bases, and 18 bases lay in between. Germline assignment: CDR1 ENHRY and CDR2 SYGVKD. The CDR3 contains 15 residues.

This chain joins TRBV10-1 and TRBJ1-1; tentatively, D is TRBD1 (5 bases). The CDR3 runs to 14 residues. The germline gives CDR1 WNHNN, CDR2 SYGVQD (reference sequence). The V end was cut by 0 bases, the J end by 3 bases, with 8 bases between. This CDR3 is CASSESGEDTEAFF. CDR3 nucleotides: TGCGCCAGCAGTGAGTCAGGGGAGGACACTGAAGCTTTCTTT.

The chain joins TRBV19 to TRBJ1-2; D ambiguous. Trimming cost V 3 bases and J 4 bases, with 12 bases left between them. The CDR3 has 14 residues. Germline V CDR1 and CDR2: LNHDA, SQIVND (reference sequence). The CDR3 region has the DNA TGTGCCAGTAGTATGCTGGGCAGCCCCTATGGCTACACCTTC. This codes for CASSMLGSPYGYTF.

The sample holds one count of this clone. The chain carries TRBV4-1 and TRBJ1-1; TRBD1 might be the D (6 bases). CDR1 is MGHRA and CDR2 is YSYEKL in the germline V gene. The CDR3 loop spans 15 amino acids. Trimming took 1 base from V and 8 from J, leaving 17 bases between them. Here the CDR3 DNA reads TGCGCCAGCAGCCAAGGGACAGTTGCCCTTATCGAAGCTTTCTTT. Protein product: CASSQGTVALIEAFF.

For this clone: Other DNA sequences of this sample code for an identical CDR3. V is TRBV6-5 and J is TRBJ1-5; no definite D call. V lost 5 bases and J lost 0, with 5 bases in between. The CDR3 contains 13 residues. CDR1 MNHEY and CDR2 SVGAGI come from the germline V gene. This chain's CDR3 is CASSPYSNQPQHF. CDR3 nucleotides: TGTGCCAGCAGTCCTTATAGCAATCAGCCCCAGCATTTT.

The CDR3 loop is CASSLFGGSQYNEQFF. The CDR3 nucleotides are TGTGCCAGCAGTCTATTCGGGGGGAGTCAGTACAATGAGCAGTTCTTC. The V gene is TRBV27, the J gene TRBJ2-1, with 7 bases fitting TRBD2. Germline V lookup: CDR1 MNHEY, CDR2 SMNVEV (reference sequence). The CDR3 is made up of 16 amino acids. V was clipped by 5 bases and J by 4 bases; unmatched bases: 11.

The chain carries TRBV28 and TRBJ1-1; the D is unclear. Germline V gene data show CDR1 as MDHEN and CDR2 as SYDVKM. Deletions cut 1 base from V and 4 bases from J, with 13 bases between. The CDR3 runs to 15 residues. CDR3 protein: CASSLSQDPSTEAFF. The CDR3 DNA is TGTGCCAGCAGTTTATCCCAGGATCCCTCCACTGAAGCTTTCTTT. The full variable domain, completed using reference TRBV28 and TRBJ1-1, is DVKVTQSSRYLVKRTGEKVFLECVQDMDHENMFWYRQDPGLGLRLIYFSYDVKMKEKGDIPEGYSVSREKKERFSLILESASTNQTSMYLCASSLSQDPSTEAFFGQGTRLTVV.

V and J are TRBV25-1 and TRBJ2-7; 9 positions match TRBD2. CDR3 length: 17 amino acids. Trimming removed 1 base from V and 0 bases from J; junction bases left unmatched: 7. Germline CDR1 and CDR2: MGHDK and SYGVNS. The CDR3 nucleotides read TGTGCCAGCAGTGAATCGCCAGCGGGGGGTTCCTCCTACGAGCAGTACTTC. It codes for CASSESPAGGSSYEQYF.

This chain's CDR3 is CASRKDRGQSTEAFF. CDR3 in DNA: TGTGCCAGCAGGAAAGACAGGGGGCAGTCCACTGAAGCTTTCTTT. The chain is built from TRBV7-9 and TRBJ1-1; TRBD1 aligns across 10 bases. This CDR3 comprises 15 residues. CDR1 SEHNR and CDR2 FQNEAQ come from the germline V gene (reference sequence). V trimming: 6 bases; J trimming: 4 bases; junction bases outside the gene matches: 8.

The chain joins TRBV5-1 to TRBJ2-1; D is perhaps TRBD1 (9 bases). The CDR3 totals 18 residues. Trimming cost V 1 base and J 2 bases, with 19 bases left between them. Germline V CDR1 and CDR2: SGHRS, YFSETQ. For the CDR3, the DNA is TGCGCCAGCAGCTTGCGGGGGGGGACAGGGATTGCCTACAATGAGCAGTTCTTC. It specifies CASSLRGGTGIAYNEQFF.

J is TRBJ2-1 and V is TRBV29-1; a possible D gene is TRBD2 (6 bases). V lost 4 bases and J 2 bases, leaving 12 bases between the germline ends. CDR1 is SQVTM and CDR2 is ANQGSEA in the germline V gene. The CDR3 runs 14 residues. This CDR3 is CSVVLLAPYNEQFF. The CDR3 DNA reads TGCAGCGTTGTATTACTAGCTCCCTACAATGAGCAGTTCTTC.

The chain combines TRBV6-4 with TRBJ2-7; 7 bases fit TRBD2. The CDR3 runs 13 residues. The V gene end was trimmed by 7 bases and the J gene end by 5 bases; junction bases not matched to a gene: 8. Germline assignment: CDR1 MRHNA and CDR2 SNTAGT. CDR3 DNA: TGTGCCAGCACCAGCGGGGCCTCTGACGAGCAGTACTTC. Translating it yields CASTSGASDEQYF.

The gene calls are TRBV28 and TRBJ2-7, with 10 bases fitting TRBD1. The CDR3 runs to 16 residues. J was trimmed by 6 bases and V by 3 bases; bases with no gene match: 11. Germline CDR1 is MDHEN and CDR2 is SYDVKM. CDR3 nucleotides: TGTGCCAGCAGTTTGTTACACGGGACAGGGGATAGCGAGCAGTACTTC. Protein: CASSLLHGTGDSEQYF.

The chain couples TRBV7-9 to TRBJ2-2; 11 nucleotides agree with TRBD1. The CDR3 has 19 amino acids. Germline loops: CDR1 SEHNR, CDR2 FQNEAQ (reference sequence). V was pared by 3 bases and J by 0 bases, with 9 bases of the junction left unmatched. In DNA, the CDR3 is TGTGCCAGCAGCTTTGGTCGGGGACAGGGGGAAACGAACACCGGGGAGCTGTTTTTT. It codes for CASSFGRGQGETNTGELFF.

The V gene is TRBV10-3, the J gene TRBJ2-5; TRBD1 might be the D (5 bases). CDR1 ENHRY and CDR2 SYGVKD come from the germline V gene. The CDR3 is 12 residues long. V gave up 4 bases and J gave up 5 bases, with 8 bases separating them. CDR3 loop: CAISGGRETQYF. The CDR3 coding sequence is TGTGCCATCAGTGGGGGCAGGGAGACCCAGTACTTC.

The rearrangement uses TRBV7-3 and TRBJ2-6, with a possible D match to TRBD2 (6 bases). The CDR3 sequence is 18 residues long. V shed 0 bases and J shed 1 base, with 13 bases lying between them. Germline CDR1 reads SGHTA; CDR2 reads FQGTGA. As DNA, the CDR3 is TGTGCCAGCAGCTTAACAAGGGACGGAGGGTCTGGGGCCAACGTCCTGACTTTC. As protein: CASSLTRDGGSGANVLTF. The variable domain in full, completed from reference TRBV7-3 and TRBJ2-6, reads GAGVSQTPSNKVTEKGKYVELRCDPISGHTALYWYRQSLGQGPEFLIYFQGTGAADDSGLPNDRFFAVRPEGSVSTLKIQRTERGDSAVYLCASSLTRDGGSGANVLTFGAGSRLTVL.

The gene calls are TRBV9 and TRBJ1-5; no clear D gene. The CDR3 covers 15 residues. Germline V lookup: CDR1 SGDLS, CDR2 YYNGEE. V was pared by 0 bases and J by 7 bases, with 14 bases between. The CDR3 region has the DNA TGTGCCAGCAGCGTAGCCGACACGCTCCTACAGCCCCAGCATTTT. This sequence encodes CASSVADTLLQPQHF.

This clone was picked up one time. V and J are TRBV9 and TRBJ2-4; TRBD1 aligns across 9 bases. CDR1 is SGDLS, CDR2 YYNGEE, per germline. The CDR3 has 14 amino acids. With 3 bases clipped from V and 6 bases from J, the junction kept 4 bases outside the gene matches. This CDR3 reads CASSAKQGANIQYF. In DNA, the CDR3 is TGTGCCAGCAGCGCCAAACAGGGGGCAAACATTCAGTACTTC.

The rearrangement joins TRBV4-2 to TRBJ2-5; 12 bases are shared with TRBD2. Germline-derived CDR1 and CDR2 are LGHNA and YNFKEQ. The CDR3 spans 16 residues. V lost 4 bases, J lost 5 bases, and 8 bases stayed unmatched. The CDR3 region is CASSPSSGGGSETQYF. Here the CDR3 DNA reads TGTGCCAGCAGCCCATCTAGCGGGGGGGGCTCCGAGACCCAGTACTTC.

DNA for the CDR3: TGTGCCAGCAGCTTTGGCGTGAGGAGAGACTATGGCTACACCTTC. Residues: CASSFGVRRDYGYTF. This chain connects TRBV5-8 to TRBJ1-2; D uncertain. The V gene lost 2 bases and the J gene lost 3 bases, with 14 bases spanning the gap. CDR3 length equals 15 residues. In germline, CDR1 is SGHTS, CDR2 YDEGEE.